This passage covers 27 T cell receptor beta chains from one sample sequenced in a study of T cells in localized non-small cell lung cancer. The protocol was immunoSEQ multiplex PCR, while the TCRdb copy is restricted to in-frame clones and leaves out a portion. Among some 51,000 clones listed, 70% to 90% were seen once. The specimen comprised peripheral blood, sampled before any cancer treatment. The receptors derive from a woman aged 35 to 69 with stage I lung adenocarcinoma.

V usage is TRBV7-2 and J usage is TRBJ2-4, with TRBD1 matching 8 bases. The V gene's germline CDR1 is SGHTA and CDR2 FQGNSA. The CDR3 is 15 residues long. V shed 5 bases and J 3 bases; nucleotides not matched to a gene: 6. CDR3 nucleotide sequence: TGTGCCAGCAGCAAGGACAGGGCGGGCAAAAACATTCAGTACTTC. It translates to CASSKDRAGKNIQYF.

This chain connects TRBV28 to TRBJ1-2, with 7 bases aligning to TRBD1. The CDR3 length is 13 residues. CDR1 MDHEN and CDR2 SYDVKM come from the germline V gene. Trimming took 6 bases from V and 3 from J; bases not matched to a gene: 4. CDR3 in amino acids: CASRGGGYYGYTF. The CDR3, as DNA: TGTGCCAGCAGGGGAGGGGGCTACTATGGCTACACCTTC.

This chain connects TRBV6-1 to TRBJ2-2; D gene ambiguous. CDR3 length: 12 residues. Germline CDR1 reads MNHNS; CDR2 reads SASEGT. V dropped 2 bases and J dropped 7 bases, with 5 bases sitting between them. DNA for the CDR3: TGTGCCAGCAGTGAAATTAACGGGGAGCTGTTTTTT. This encodes CASSEINGELFF.

The rearrangement links TRBV9 to TRBJ2-1, with 10 bases matching TRBD2. This CDR3 contains 16 residues. V was pared by 0 bases and J by 5 bases, with 5 bases of the junction left unmatched. Germline lookup yields CDR1 SGDLS and CDR2 YYNGEE. CDR3: CASSVAPSGGHNEQFF. The DNA for the CDR3 is TGTGCCAGCAGCGTAGCTCCTAGCGGGGGCCACAATGAGCAGTTCTTC.

The chain carries TRBV29-1 and TRBJ2-3; tentative D call: TRBD1 (6 bases). The V gene lost 7 bases and the J gene lost 2 bases, with 13 bases spanning the gap. Per the germline V gene, CDR1 is SQVTM and CDR2 is ANQGSEA. The CDR3 extends over 13 amino acids. This CDR3 is CSAAGQYTDTQYF. In DNA form, the CDR3 reads TGCAGCGCCGCCGGACAGTACACAGATACGCAGTATTTT.

The chain recombines TRBV29-1 with TRBJ1-1, with D possibly being TRBD1 (5 bases). Germline V gives CDR1 SQVTM, CDR2 ANQGSEA. V shed 3 bases and J shed 5 bases, with 10 bases lying between them. The CDR3 is 12 residues long. This CDR3 reads CSVDRDRTEAFF. CDR3 bases: TGCAGCGTTGACCGGGACCGGACTGAAGCTTTCTTT.

Points on this clone: The limits of the CDR3 on the DNA are not certain, so only TCRdb's listed CDR3 is given. This chain connects TRBV9 to TRBJ2-3. In germline, CDR1 is SGDLS, CDR2 YYNGEE. The CDR3 has 15 amino acids, counting both end residues. The CDR3 protein is CASSVDFRGSDTQYF.

The chain links TRBV7-2 to TRBJ2-2, with 7 bases lining up with TRBD1. The CDR3 sequence is 14 residues long. V shed 6 bases, J shed 4 bases, and the junction held 5 bases outside the gene matches. Germline loops: CDR1 SGHTA, CDR2 FQGNSA. The CDR3 here is CASRSSGGTGELFF. The CDR3, as DNA: TGTGCCAGCAGGTCTTCAGGGGGCACCGGGGAGCTGTTTTTT.

The chain links TRBV19 to TRBJ1-5; D unclear. V was trimmed by 0 bases and J by 6 bases, leaving 12 bases between them. The CDR3 consists of 15 residues. Germline V lookup: CDR1 LNHDA, CDR2 SQIVND (reference sequence). The CDR3 coding sequence is TGTGCCAGTAGTATAGAAGGACCGGGTGGTCAGCCCCAGCATTTT. Its translation is CASSIEGPGGQPQHF.

The rearrangement uses TRBV19 and TRBJ2-5, with D possibly called TRBD1 or TRBD2 (5 bases each). V lost 4 bases and J 4 bases, leaving 16 bases between the germline ends. The CDR3 covers 15 residues. Looked up from germline, CDR1 is LNHDA and CDR2 is SQIVND (reference sequence). The CDR3 reads CASSTPREGRETQYF. The CDR3 nucleotides are TGTGCCAGTAGTACCCCCCGTGAGGGGAGAGAGACCCAGTACTTC.

This chain joins TRBV7-2 and TRBJ2-7; 7 positions match TRBD1. The CDR3 has 16 residues. V was pared by 4 bases and J by 3 bases, with 12 bases of the junction left unmatched. Germline loops: CDR1 SGHTA, CDR2 FQGNSA. The CDR3 region is CASSSPPGTVYYEQYF. CDR3 in DNA: TGTGCCAGCAGCTCCCCTCCCGGGACAGTCTACTACGAGCAGTACTTC.

The chain recombines TRBV28 with TRBJ2-7; 7 bases agree with TRBD1. This CDR3 contains 14 residues. Trimming removed 5 bases from V and 6 bases from J; junction bases left unmatched: 10. Germline assignment: CDR1 MDHEN and CDR2 SYDVKM. The CDR3: CASSVDRVLLEQYF. CDR3 nucleotides: TGTGCCAGCAGTGTAGACAGGGTACTGCTCGAGCAGTACTTC.

The V call is TRBV30, the J call TRBJ1-5; no clear D gene. Germline CDR1 GTSNPN, CDR2 SVGIG (reference sequence). Trimming removed 0 bases from V and 4 bases from J, with 10 bases in between. The CDR3 is made up of 14 amino acids. For the CDR3, the DNA is TGTGCCTGGAGTGTACGACCATTAAATCAGCCCCAGCATTTT. It encodes CAWSVRPLNQPQHF.

The chain links TRBV6-6 to TRBJ2-7, with 9 bases fitting TRBD1. CDR1 MNHNY and CDR2 SVGAGI come from the germline V gene (reference sequence). The CDR3 is 14 amino acids. Trimming took 5 bases from V and 1 from J; bases not matched to a gene: 3. This CDR3 reads CASSRDRESYEQYF. DNA for the CDR3: TGTGCCAGCAGTAGGGACAGGGAATCCTACGAGCAGTACTTC.

This clone was counted once. V and J are TRBV10-3 and TRBJ1-2; TRBD1 is a possible D gene (5 bases). This CDR3 region has 13 residues. Trimming pared 3 bases from V and 8 bases from J, leaving 13 bases between. Looked up from germline, CDR1 is ENHRY and CDR2 is SYGVKD. The CDR3 DNA follows: TGTGCCATCAGTGATGACCGGGCAGGGGGCTACACCTTC. Translated, it gives CAISDDRAGGYTF.

The rearrangement links TRBV10-3 to TRBJ2-5, with 8 bases aligning to TRBD1. The J segment lost 3 bases and the V segment lost 6 bases, leaving 6 bases of the junction unmatched. Per germline, CDR1 ENHRY and CDR2 SYGVKD. CDR3 length: 14 amino acids. In nucleotides, the CDR3 is TGTGCCATCAGGGAGGACAGGGTCAAAGAGACCCAGTACTTC. As protein: CAIREDRVKETQYF.

The chain links TRBV19 to TRBJ2-7; TRBD1 might be the D (7 bases). The V end was cut by 4 bases, the J end by 0 bases, with 13 bases between. The CDR3 consists of 15 residues. Germline V gives CDR1 LNHDA, CDR2 SQIVND (reference sequence). CDR3 in amino acids: CASSSGTVHSYEQYF. CDR3 bases: TGTGCCAGTAGTAGCGGGACAGTCCACTCCTACGAGCAGTACTTC.

The chain employs TRBV5-4 and TRBJ1-2; no firm D call. V was pared by 5 bases and J by 8 bases, with 16 bases between. Germline CDR1 is SGHNT and CDR2 is YYREEE (reference sequence). The CDR3 consists of 13 residues. This CDR3 is CASRRPSLEGYTF. Here the CDR3 DNA reads TGTGCCAGCAGACGGCCCTCCCTCGAAGGCTACACCTTC.

The chain combines TRBV5-1 with TRBJ1-1, with TRBD1 matching 10 bases. The germline V gene has CDR1 SGHRS and CDR2 YFSETQ. The V segment lost 5 bases and the J segment 2 bases; nucleotides outside the gene matches: 15. This CDR3 has 18 residues. Here the CDR3 reads CASRQHDRGRRGNTEAFF. CDR3 DNA: TGCGCCAGCAGGCAACACGACAGGGGGCGCCGGGGAAACACTGAAGCTTTCTTT.

The chain links TRBV6-5 to TRBJ1-1; perhaps TRBD1 as D (6 bases). The CDR3 is 14 residues long. Trimming removed 4 bases from V and 0 bases from J, with 9 bases in between. Germline values: CDR1 MNHEY, CDR2 SVGAGI. The chain's CDR3 is CASSSDSLNTEAFF. CDR3 nucleotides: TGTGCCAGCAGTTCGGACAGCTTGAACACTGAAGCTTTCTTT.

The rearrangement uses TRBV5-1 and TRBJ1-3; unclear D gene. Germline V gene sequence: CDR1 SGHRS, CDR2 YFSETQ. V lost 0 bases and J 3 bases, leaving 7 bases between the germline ends. CDR3 size: 14 residues. CDR3 sequence (DNA): TGCGCCAGCAGCTTGGACAGCCGTGGAAACACCATATATTTT. It codes for CASSLDSRGNTIYF.

V usage is TRBV11-2 and J usage is TRBJ2-7, with 8 nucleotides matching TRBD1. This CDR3 has 14 residues. The germline V gene has CDR1 SGHAT and CDR2 FQNNGV. Trimming cost V 1 base and J 6 bases; bases outside gene matches: 5. The CDR3: CASSLGTGHFEQYF. In nucleotides, the CDR3 is TGTGCCAGCAGCTTAGGGACAGGGCACTTCGAGCAGTACTTC.

The chain joins TRBV18 to TRBJ1-6; possibly TRBD1 for D (5 bases). Trimming stripped 1 base from V and 9 bases from J, with 16 bases between. The CDR3 extends over 16 amino acids. Germline CDR1 KGHSH, CDR2 LQKENI. CDR3 DNA: TGTGCCAGCTCACCACAGAGGACAAGCGGGATTTCACCCCTCCACTTT. Translation gives CASSPQRTSGISPLHF.

The chain is built from TRBV19 and TRBJ1-5; D unresolved. Germline V CDR1 and CDR2: LNHDA, SQIVND (reference sequence). V was shortened by 1 base and J by 4 bases, with 20 bases between the two germline ends. The CDR3 length is 18 residues. CDR3 loop: CASSIGAGRYSSNQPQHF. CDR3 nucleotide sequence: TGTGCCAGTAGTATAGGGGCCGGCAGATACTCGAGTAATCAGCCCCAGCATTTT. Looking up the rest from reference TRBV19 and TRBJ1-5 gives the full variable domain: DGGITQSPKYLFRKEGQNVTLSCEQNLNHDAMYWYRQDPGQGLRLIYYSQIVNDFQKGDIAEGYSVSREKKESFPLTVTSAQKNPTAFYLCASSIGAGRYSSNQPQHFGDGTRLSIL.

In regard to this clone: One junction end does not reproduce the germline sequence, and a read error may be involved. The V call is TRBV7-7, the J call TRBJ2-5; 9 positions match TRBD1. Germline CDR1 is SSHAT and CDR2 is FNYEAQ (reference sequence). CDR3 length: 15 residues. The CDR3 DNA reads as TGTGCTAGCAGCTTAACAGGGGGCGCGGAAGAGACCCAGTACTTC. Its translation is CASSLTGGAEETQYF. The variable domain in full, completed from reference TRBV7-7 and TRBJ2-5, reads GAGVSQSPRYKVTKRGQDVTLRCDPISSHATLYWYQQALGQGPEFLTYFNYEAQPDKSGLPSDRFSAERPEGSISTLTIQRTEQRDSAMYRCASSLTGGAEETQYFGPGTRLLVL.

In its sample, this clone was seen once. The chain has TRBV7-2 and TRBJ2-7, with 7 positions matching TRBD1. V shed 4 bases, J shed 4 bases, and the junction held 4 bases outside the gene matches. In germline, CDR1 is SGHTA, CDR2 FQGNSA. This CDR3 is built from 13 residues. The CDR3 is CASSSLRGYEQYF. The CDR3 coding sequence is TGTGCCAGCAGCTCCCTCAGGGGGTACGAGCAGTACTTC. Looking up the rest from reference TRBV7-2 and TRBJ2-7 gives the full variable domain: GAGVSQSPSNKVTEKGKDVELRCDPISGHTALYWYRQSLGQGLEFLIYFQGNSAPDKSGLPSDRFSAERTGGSVSTLTIQRTQQEDSAVYLCASSSLRGYEQYFGPGTRLTVT.

The table lists this clone with a few counts. V usage is TRBV6-6 and J usage is TRBJ2-7; D might be TRBD2 (7 bases). CDR1 MNHNY and CDR2 SVGAGI come from the germline V gene (reference sequence). The CDR3 consists of 15 residues. V gave up 6 bases and J gave up 6 bases, with 21 bases separating them. The CDR3 sequence is CASRLGTMGGLEQYF. The CDR3 DNA reads as TGTGCCAGCAGACTCGGGACAATGGGGGGGCTCGAGCAGTACTTC.